The source of this T cell receptor (beta chain) is a study of blood T cell repertoires in COVID-19. About the research overall: Both acute and convalescent COVID-19 samples were obtained from the United States, Italy and Spain.

Assay: immunoSEQ multiplex PCR; the TCRdb copy retains only in-frame clones and omits some. The sample holds 350,000 or so clones, around 87% seen once. Germline V gene sequence: CDR1 LGHNA, CDR2 YSLEER. The CDR3 extends over 13 amino acids. The V and J ends lost 4 bases and 5 bases, in that order; junction bases with no gene match: 5. This clone was recorded once. This TCR derives from a woman in her 30s with COVID-19, enrolled during active disease. V is TRBV4-3 and J is TRBJ2-7, with 7 bases that match TRBD2. Source material: peripheral blood. The chain's CDR3 is CASSLQRGNEQYF. CDR3 bases: TGCGCCAGCAGCCTTCAGCGGGGAAACGAGCAGTACTTC.